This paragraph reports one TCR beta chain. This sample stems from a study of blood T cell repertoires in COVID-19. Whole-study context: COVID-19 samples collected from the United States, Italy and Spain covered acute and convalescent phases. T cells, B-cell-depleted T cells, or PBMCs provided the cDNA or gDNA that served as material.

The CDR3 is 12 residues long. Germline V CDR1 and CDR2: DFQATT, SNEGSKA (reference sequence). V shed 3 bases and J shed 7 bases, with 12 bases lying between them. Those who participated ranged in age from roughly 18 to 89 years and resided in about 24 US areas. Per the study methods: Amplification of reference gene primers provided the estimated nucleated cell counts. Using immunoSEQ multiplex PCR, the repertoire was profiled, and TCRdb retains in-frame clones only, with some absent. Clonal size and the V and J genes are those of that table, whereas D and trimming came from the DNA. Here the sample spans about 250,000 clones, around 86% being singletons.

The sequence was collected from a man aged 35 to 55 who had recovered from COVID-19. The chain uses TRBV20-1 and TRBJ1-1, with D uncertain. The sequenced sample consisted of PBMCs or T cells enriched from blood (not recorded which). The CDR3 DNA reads TGCAGTGCTAGTATCCAGACGGGTGAAGCTTTCTTT. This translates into CSASIQTGEAFF.